The clone carrying this TCR beta chain is a singleton in its sample. Libraries were prepared by immunoSEQ multiplex PCR; TCRdb keeps only in-frame clonotypes and omits some of them. The table includes about 220,000 clones, roughly 84% detected once. The entry originates in a study of blood T cell repertoires in COVID-19. Material: peripheral blood. The receptor's source is a woman of 80 years or more with acute or convalescent COVID-19.

The CDR3, as DNA: TGTGCCTGGAGTCTAGCGTACTACAATGAGCAGTTCTTC. It specifies CAWSLAYYNEQFF. The chain has TRBV30 and TRBJ2-1; weak D call: TRBD2 (6 bases). This CDR3 is 13 amino acids long. V shed 2 bases and J shed 3 bases, with 8 bases lying between them. CDR1 and CDR2 from the germline V gene are GTSNPN and SVGIG (reference sequence).